This T cell receptor beta chain was found in a study of cytomegalovirus exposure and HLA in healthy donors. Overall study results and limits: Reportedly, fewer N-insertions than the approximately 650-donor mean appeared in an Asian-associated ancestry cluster in a later analysis.

Unmatched junction bases numbered 4, after V lost 4 bases and J lost 7 bases. Per the germline V gene, CDR1 is WNHNN and CDR2 is SYGVQD (reference sequence). This CDR3 contains 14 residues. The PCR was carried out with 60 Vbeta primers and 13 Jbeta primers. Clones were read by immunoSEQ multiplex PCR, and TCRdb kept only the in-frame ones, dropping some. The sample has fewer than 150,000 clones, 75% to 80% seen once; the top ten hold under 4.5%. On this clone itself: Its antigen is as yet unknown.

This sequence originates from a man aged 18 to 30 in good health and CMV-seronegative. Sequenced input: PBMCs. This chain joins TRBV10-1 and TRBJ2-5; 12 bases are a match to TRBD1. CDR3 amino acids: CASSGQGQGATQYF. DNA for the CDR3: TGCGCCAGCAGTGGTCAGGGACAGGGGGCGACCCAGTACTTC.